The 9 T cell receptor beta chains in this list originate from one sample, sequenced in a study of lung T cells in sarcoidosis with Löfgren's syndrome. Each CDR3 protein gets one entry after TCRdb re-called the reads with MiXCR. The sample contains about 750 distinct CDR3 sequences, approximately 21% of which appear only once. What was sequenced was CD4+ T cells from PBMCs. Receptors originate from a human donor with sarcoidosis (Löfgren's syndrome or another form), or a control subject (not recorded which).

To note about this clonotype: The conserved phenylalanine or tryptophan normally closing the CDR3 is absent here, so this likely arose from a read error. This chain joins TRBV6-1 and TRBJ1-1; D unclear. Germline CDR1 reads MNHNS; CDR2 reads SASEGT. The CDR3 has 15 residues. CDR3 in amino acids: CSSSRRQARNTEAFS. The CDR3 DNA sequence: TGTTCCAGCAGTCGCCGCCAAGCAAGGAACACTGAAGCTTTCTCT.

Remarks on this clonotype: Compared with germline, one end of the junction differs, possibly owing to a read error. The J gene is TRBJ2-7, the V gene TRBV2; 9 nucleotides agree with TRBD2. The germline V gene encodes CDR1 SNHLY and CDR2 FYNNEI. This CDR3 contains 15 residues. CDR3 DNA: TGTGCCAGCCAAGCCGGACTAGCGTACTCCTACGAGCAGTGCTTC. It codes for CASQAGLAYSYEQCF.

The chain couples TRBV2 to TRBJ2-3; possible D gene TRBD2, 5 bases. V shed 7 bases and J shed 4 bases, with 9 bases lying between them. The CDR3 has 12 residues. From germline, CDR1 is SNHLY and CDR2 FYNNEI. CDR3 residues: CASKFGADTQYF. In DNA, the CDR3 is TGTGCCAGCAAGTTCGGGGCAGATACGCAGTATTTT.

By proportion, this clonotype is large (0.1 to 1%). V is TRBV19 and J is TRBJ1-5; D is ambiguous. V dropped 3 bases and J dropped 5 bases, with 14 bases sitting between them. The CDR3 loop spans 15 amino acids. CDR1 is LNHDA and CDR2 is SQIVND in the germline V gene (reference sequence). The CDR3 bases are TGTGCCAGTAGTATCGAACAGTTCCCCTATCAGCCCCAGCATTTT. It codes for CASSIEQFPYQPQHF.

This clonotype was observed a handful of times. The chain employs TRBV18 and TRBJ1-1; the D is unclear. V shed 1 base and J shed 2 bases, with 8 bases lying between them. There are 14 residues in the CDR3. Looked up from germline, CDR1 is KGHSH and CDR2 is LQKENI. This CDR3 reads CASSPLRENTEAFF. The CDR3, as DNA: TGTGCCAGCTCACCACTGAGAGAAAACACTGAAGCTTTCTTT. Together with reference TRBV18 and TRBJ1-1, the CDR3 gives the full variable domain: NAGVMQNPRHLVRRRGQEARLRCSPMKGHSHVYWYRQLPEEGLKFMVYLQKENIIDESGMPKERFSAEFPKEGPSILRIQQVVRGDSAAYFCASSPLRENTEAFFGQGTRLTVV.

In this sample, this clonotype turned up a few times. This chain links TRBV18 with TRBJ2-5; 10 bases map to TRBD1. This CDR3 contains 16 residues. Germline V gene sequence: CDR1 KGHSH, CDR2 LQKENI. The J segment lost 7 bases and the V segment lost 2 bases, leaving 10 bases of the junction unmatched. The CDR3 sequence: CASSPALGDRGMTQYF. CDR3 DNA sequence: TGTGCCAGCTCACCAGCTTTGGGGGACAGGGGAATGACCCAGTACTTC.

This clonotype has only a few counts. V is TRBV2 and J is TRBJ1-5; D ambiguous. CDR3 length: 15 amino acids. The V gene's germline CDR1 is SNHLY and CDR2 FYNNEI. Trimming took off 1 base at V and 7 bases at J, with 14 bases between the two ends. CDR3: CASSEEGLDGQPQHF. Written as DNA, the CDR3 is TGTGCCAGCAGTGAAGAAGGGTTAGACGGGCAGCCCCAGCATTTT.

By sample fraction, this clonotype is medium-sized. The chain has TRBV7-2 and TRBJ2-7; 9 nucleotides align to TRBD1. This CDR3 region has 13 residues. CDR1 and CDR2 (germline): SGHTA, FQGNSA. Trimming took 7 bases from V and 3 from J; bases not matched to a gene: 4. The CDR3 spells CASNPGQGYEQYF. The CDR3 coding sequence is TGTGCCAGCAACCCGGGACAGGGCTACGAGCAGTACTTC.

Notes on this clonotype: A much bigger clone sits one base away, suggesting this may be a read error. The V gene is TRBV19, the J gene TRBJ2-1; perhaps D is TRBD1 or TRBD2 (5 bases each). CDR1 is LNHDA and CDR2 is SQIVND in the germline V gene (reference sequence). CDR3 length equals 14 residues. CDR3 sequence reads: CATRDGSSYNGQFF. CDR3 sequence (DNA): TGTGCCACCCGGGACGGAAGCTCCTACAATGGGCAGTTCTTC.